A selection of T cell receptor beta chains follows, all from one sample in a study of blood T cell repertoires in COVID-19. Using immunoSEQ multiplex PCR, the repertoire was profiled, and TCRdb retains in-frame clones only, with some absent. This table holds 55,000 to 75,000 clones, 85% to 90% found once. Input material: peripheral blood. These receptors were obtained from a human donor with active COVID-19. The donor label of this sample is uncertain. CDR3s include the opening cysteine and the closing phenylalanine or tryptophan. The D gene is left open where the match is weak. Clone size is shown for a subset of rows, as once, few, many or a class of expanded clone.

size	D	V	J	DNA	CDR3
-	-	TRBV11-2	TRBJ1-1	TGTGCCAGCAGCTTAAGTGGGGGGGGAGGCACTGAAGCTTTCTTT	CASSLSGGGGTEAFF
-	TRBD1	TRBV28	TRBJ1-5	TGTGCCAGCAAACCGGGACAGTTAAATCAGCCCCAGCATTTT	CASKPGQLNQPQHF
-	-	TRBV28	TRBJ1-5	TGTGCCAGCCGTCTGGATGGGGACATTAAACGGGAGCCCCAGCATTTT	CASRLDGDIKREPQHF
-	-	TRBV5-1	TRBJ2-1	TGCGCCAGCAGCCTCCAGGTTAACAATGAGCAGTTCTTC	CASSLQVNNEQFF
-	TRBD2	TRBV5-6	TRBJ2-2	TGTGCCAGCAACTACCTTAGCGGGATTGGGACCGGGGAGCTGTTTTTT	CASNYLSGIGTGELFF
-	-	TRBV6-6	TRBJ2-5	TGTGCCAGCAGTTACCCGCAAGGGGACTTCCAAGAGACCCAGTACTTC	CASSYPQGDFQETQYF
-	TRBD2	TRBV5-1	TRBJ2-7	TGCGCCAGCAGCTTACGGACTAGCGGGAGGTTATCCTACGAGCAGTACTTC	CASSLRTSGRLSYEQYF
-	-	TRBV5-1	TRBJ1-2	TGCGCCAGCAGCTTGGGATCGGGGCAGGGGACGGCTGGCTACACCTTC	CASSLGSGQGTAGYTF
-	TRBD1	TRBV7-9	TRBJ1-4	TGTGCCAGCAGCTCCGGGACAGTTGAAAAACTGTTTTTT	CASSSGTVEKLFF
-	TRBD2	TRBV7-2	TRBJ2-1	TGTGCCAGCAGCCAATCACTAGCGGGGGCCTCCTACAATGAGCAGTTCTTC	CASSQSLAGASYNEQFF
-	TRBD2	TRBV28	TRBJ2-7	TGTGCCAGCACCATTGTAGCGGGAGTCGGTATAGACGAGCAGTACTTC	CASTIVAGVGIDEQYF
-	-	TRBV7-2	TRBJ2-7	TGTGCCAGCAGCTTATTCGGCGGGACGGACTACGAGCAGTACTTC	CASSLFGGTDYEQYF
-	-	TRBV6-5	TRBJ1-6	TGTGCCAGCAGATACGGGGCGAAGGATTCACCCCTCCACTTT	CASRYGAKDSPLHF
-	-	TRBV6-5	TRBJ2-7	TGTGCCACCTCTAGGGGATCCTACGAGCAGTACTTC	CATSRGSYEQYF
-	-	TRBV5-1	TRBJ1-6	TGCGCCAGCAGCTTGGAAGCAGGGTGGAATTCACCCCTCCACTTT	CASSLEAGWNSPLHF
-	-	TRBV4-3	TRBJ1-2	TGCGCCAGCAGCCAAGATAGCGTTGTCAGGGAGGGCTATGGCTACACCTTC	CASSQDSVVREGYGYTF
-	TRBD1	TRBV2	TRBJ2-4	TGTGCCAGCTCAACGGGACAGGGGTTAGACATTCAGTACTTC	CASSTGQGLDIQYF
-	-	TRBV5-1	TRBJ1-2	TGCGCCAGCAGCTTGGAAGGGGCTAACTATGGCTACACCTTC	CASSLEGANYGYTF
-	-	TRBV11-2	TRBJ1-6	TGTGCCAGCAGCTTAGGAGCTCTCCCTACTTATAATTCACCCCTCCACTTT	CASSLGALPTYNSPLHF
-	TRBD2	TRBV7-3	TRBJ2-3	TGTGCCAGCAGCTTAGCGGGAGAGGTAGATACGCAGTATTTT	CASSLAGEVDTQYF
-	TRBD1	TRBV27	TRBJ2-3	TGTGCCAGCAGTTTACAGGGACAGGGTACAGATACGCAGTATTTT	CASSLQGQGTDTQYF
-	TRBD2	TRBV7-3	TRBJ2-1	TGTGCCAGCAGCCTAGCGGGAACTAACAATGAGCAGTTCTTC	CASSLAGTNNEQFF
-	-	TRBV5-1	TRBJ2-1	TGCGCCAGCAGCTGGGGGCTGATCAATGAGCAGTTCTTC	CASSWGLINEQFF
-	-	TRBV2	TRBJ2-1	TGTGCCAGCAGCTATGACAGTGAGCAGTTCTTC	CASSYDSEQFF
few	-	TRBV5-8	TRBJ2-5	TGTGCCAGCAGCTTGCAGGGTGGAATCTGGGAGACCCAGTACTTC	CASSLQGGIWETQYF
-	-	TRBV4-3	TRBJ2-1	TGCGCCAGCAGCCAAGATAAACTAGCCAGCAATGAGCAGTTCTTC	CASSQDKLASNEQFF
-	-	TRBV6-5	TRBJ2-3	TGTGCCAGCAGTTACCTGTCGGAGGAAAGCACAGATACGCAGTATTTT	CASSYLSEESTDTQYF
few	-	TRBV7-3	TRBJ1-1	TGTGCCAGCAGCTTAAATGTGGGGCCGGCTGAAGCTTTCTTT	CASSLNVGPAEAFF
few	-	TRBV9	TRBJ2-6	TGTGCCAGCAGCGGTCCCTCCGGGGCCAACGTCCTGACTTTC	CASSGPSGANVLTF
-	TRBD2	TRBV19	TRBJ2-1	TGTGCCAGTAGTATAGACCCTCTCGGGGGTAGCGGGAGACCCTACAATGAGCAGTTCTTC	CASSIDPLGGSGRPYNEQFF
-	-	TRBV6-1	TRBJ1-2	TGTGCCAGCAGTGAACAAACCGGTTGGGGCTACACCTTC	CASSEQTGWGYTF
-	-	TRBV30	TRBJ1-2	TGTGCCTGGAGCTCGCTCAGCCTAAGGGGCAGAAACTATGGCTACACCTTC	CAWSSLSLRGRNYGYTF
-	TRBD1	TRBV11-2	TRBJ2-7	TGTGCCAGCAGCGGACCCGGGACAGGGACTTACGAGCAGTACTTC	CASSGPGTGTYEQYF
-	-	TRBV5-1	TRBJ1-1	TGCGCCAGCAGCTTGGGACCCGGGGTCCGGAACACTGAAGCTTTCTTT	CASSLGPGVRNTEAFF
-	TRBD2	TRBV6-6	TRBJ2-3	TGTGCCAGCAGCATCCGTGGAGTCGGCCGACTAGCGGGAGGACGGTCAGATACGCAGTATTTT	CASSIRGVGRLAGGRSDTQYF
-	TRBD1	TRBV11-1	TRBJ2-5	TGTGCCAGCAGGTTAGGGACAGCTACCCAAGAGACCCAGTACTTC	CASRLGTATQETQYF
few	-	TRBV5-6	TRBJ1-5	TGTGCCAGCAGCTCGGGATCGGACAGGCCCCAGCATTTT	CASSSGSDRPQHF
-	-	TRBV6-5	TRBJ2-1	TGTGCCAGCAGGCCTTACTTGAGCTCCTACAATGAGCAGTTCTTC	CASRPYLSSYNEQFF
-	TRBD2	TRBV19	TRBJ2-1	TGTGCCAGTAGAACTAGCGGGGAAGGGACGAATGAGCAGTTCTTC	CASRTSGEGTNEQFF
once	-	TRBV18	TRBJ1-1	TGTGCCAGCTCACAAAGGGGGGGGATGAACACTGAAGCTTTCTTT	CASSQRGGMNTEAFF